Following are 10 T cell receptor beta chains from one sample sequenced in a study of OX40 agonist ivuxolimab in advanced cancers. Sequencing used immunoSEQ multiplex PCR; TCRdb keeps in-frame clones, though not all of them. The sample carries approximately 70,000 clones, 85% to 90% recorded once. The source was CD4+ or CD8+ T cells sorted from blood, collected in a trial of the OX40 agonist ivuxolimab. All receptors come from an adult with an advanced solid tumor such as melanoma, head and neck, liver or kidney cancer.

This clone has only a few counts. The sample carries other DNA sequences with the same CDR3. V is TRBV9 and J is TRBJ1-1; D might be TRBD1 (5 bases). CDR3 size: 13 residues. From germline, CDR1 is SGDLS and CDR2 YYNGEE. V lost 4 bases and J lost 5, with 12 bases in between. CDR3 DNA sequence: TGTGCCAGCAGCTTTGGGGACGGGACTGAAGCTTTCTTT. Amino acid sequence: CASSFGDGTEAFF.

The chain joins TRBV2 to TRBJ2-2; TRBD2 is a possible D gene (6 bases). Trimming took off 5 bases at V and 1 base at J, with 11 bases between the two ends. This CDR3 is 15 amino acids long. The germline V gene encodes CDR1 SNHLY and CDR2 FYNNEI. The CDR3 sequence: CASSPGLLNTGELFF. CDR3 DNA sequence: TGTGCCAGCAGTCCGGGACTTCTGAACACCGGGGAGCTGTTTTTT. Filled out from reference TRBV2 and TRBJ2-2, the complete variable domain reads EPEVTQTPSHQVTQMGQEVILRCVPISNHLYFYWYRQILGQKVEFLVSFYNNEISEKSEIFDDQFSVERPDGSNFTLKIRSTKLEDSAMYFCASSPGLLNTGELFFGEGSRLTVL.

The V and J genes are TRBV2 and TRBJ2-3; 7 bases are shared with TRBD2. Germline CDR1 reads SNHLY; CDR2 reads FYNNEI. There are 15 residues in the CDR3. Trimming at V came to 2 bases and at J to 1 base, leaving 3 bases not matched to a gene. The CDR3: CASSEWEGGTDTQYF. In DNA form, the CDR3 reads TGTGCCAGCAGTGAATGGGAGGGTGGCACAGATACGCAGTATTTT. The whole variable domain, remainder taken from reference TRBV2 and TRBJ2-3, is EPEVTQTPSHQVTQMGQEVILRCVPISNHLYFYWYRQILGQKVEFLVSFYNNEISEKSEIFDDQFSVERPDGSNFTLKIRSTKLEDSAMYFCASSEWEGGTDTQYFGPGTRLTVL.

CDR3 loop: CASSRGTVQETQYF. CDR3 sequence (DNA): TGTGCCAGCAGCAGAGGGACAGTCCAAGAGACCCAGTACTTC. This chain uses TRBV7-6 with TRBJ2-5, with TRBD1 matching 7 bases. This CDR3 region has 14 residues. The germline V gene has CDR1 SGHVS and CDR2 FNYEAQ. With 5 bases clipped from V and 1 base from J, the junction kept 4 bases outside the gene matches.

The chain couples TRBV28 to TRBJ2-7; 10 bases match TRBD1. V shed 6 bases, J shed 5 bases, and the junction held 7 bases outside the gene matches. The CDR3 has 14 amino acids. The germline CDR1 and CDR2 sequences are MDHEN and SYDVKM. CDR3 nucleotide sequence: TGTGCCAGCAGCCCAGGACAGGGGGGGAACGAGCAGTACTTC. This sequence encodes CASSPGQGGNEQYF.

The chain joins TRBV7-2 to TRBJ1-1, with 7 nucleotides matching TRBD1. Germline-derived CDR1 and CDR2 are SGHTA and FQGNSA. The CDR3 runs 17 residues. V shed 5 bases, J shed 2 bases, and the junction held 14 bases outside the gene matches. The CDR3 sequence is CASSPVSQTGTNTEAFF. As DNA, the CDR3 is TGTGCCAGCAGCCCCGTCAGCCAGACAGGGACCAACACTGAAGCTTTCTTT.

This clone came up a few times. The rearrangement joins TRBV28 to TRBJ2-2, with D possibly TRBD2 on 6 matching bases. V gave up 4 bases and J gave up 4 bases, with 13 bases separating them. Germline CDR1 and CDR2: MDHEN and SYDVKM. The CDR3 sequence is 15 residues long. CDR3 in DNA: TGTGCCAGCAGTTCCCAGGACTACCTCACCGGGGAGCTGTTTTTT. Its protein is CASSSQDYLTGELFF.

This clone has only a few counts. The rearrangement uses TRBV6-1 and TRBJ2-7; 7 bases are shared with TRBD1. V shed 5 bases, J shed 2 bases, and the junction held 3 bases outside the gene matches. Germline CDR1 and CDR2: MNHNS and SASEGT. The CDR3 runs to 13 residues. The chain's CDR3 is CASSQGQPYEQYF. The CDR3 nucleotides read TGTGCCAGCAGTCAGGGACAGCCCTACGAGCAGTACTTC.

The rearrangement uses TRBV5-1 and TRBJ2-1; D unclear. V was shortened by 5 bases and J by 9 bases, with 15 bases between the two germline ends. CDR1 and CDR2 from the germline V gene are SGHRS and YFSETQ. The CDR3 is 13 residues long. The CDR3 here is CASSGPEVSEQFF. In DNA, the CDR3 is TGCGCCAGCAGTGGCCCTGAGGTATCTGAGCAGTTCTTC.

The genes are TRBV4-1 and TRBJ2-7; 7 bases are shared with TRBD1. Germline V gives CDR1 MGHRA, CDR2 YSYEKL. J lost 2 bases, V lost 0 bases, and 1 base had no gene match. The CDR3 consists of 14 residues. As DNA, the CDR3 is TGCGCCAGCAGCCAAGATGACAGGGCCTACGAGCAGTACTTC. This gives the protein CASSQDDRAYEQYF.